This T cell receptor (beta chain) came from a study of blood T cell repertoires in COVID-19. All enrollees were roughly 18 to 95 years old and from 20 to 25 US areas. Cohorts were based on clinical histories the participants reported. Under the authors' procedure: Nucleated cell number was recorded as an estimate derived from reference gene primer amplification. Assay used: immunoSEQ multiplex PCR; TCRdb lists only in-frame clones, some missing. Clone size and V and J calls were adopted from that table, with D and trimming inferred from the DNA. The table has approximately 300,000 clones, about 85% seen once. Germline values: CDR1 MDHEN, CDR2 SYDVKM. V shed 8 bases and J 2 bases; nucleotides not matched to a gene: 10. CDR3 length: 15 residues.

V usage is TRBV28 and J usage is TRBJ2-7; 9 nucleotides align to TRBD2. The specimen sequenced was PBMCs or T cells enriched from blood (not recorded which). This TCR came from a woman aged 30 to 39 who had been exposed to COVID-19. The CDR3 DNA is TGTGCCAGCGCCATGGGTAGCGGGGGTACCTACGAGCAGTACTTC. This translates into CASAMGSGGTYEQYF.